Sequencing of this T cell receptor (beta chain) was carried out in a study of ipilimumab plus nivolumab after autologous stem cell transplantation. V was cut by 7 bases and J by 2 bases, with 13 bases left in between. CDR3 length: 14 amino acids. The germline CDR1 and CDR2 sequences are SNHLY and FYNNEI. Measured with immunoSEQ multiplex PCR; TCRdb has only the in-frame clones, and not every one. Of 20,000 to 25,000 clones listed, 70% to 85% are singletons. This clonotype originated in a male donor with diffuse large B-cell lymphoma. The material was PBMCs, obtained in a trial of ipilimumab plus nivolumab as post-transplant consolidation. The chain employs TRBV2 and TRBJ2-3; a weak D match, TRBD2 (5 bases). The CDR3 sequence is CASIVTSPTDTQYF. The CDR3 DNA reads TGTGCCAGCATTGTAACTAGTCCCACAGATACGCAGTATTTT.